This TCR beta chain was found in a study of breast tumors, draining lymph nodes, adjacent tissues. One entry per CDR3 protein, called by TCRdb with MiXCR from the multiplex PCR reads. The sample carries fewer than 85,000 distinct CDR3 sequences, about 21% recorded once. The lymph nodes were axillary draining lymph nodes from breast cancer patients. This CDR3 region has 15 residues. Germline V gives CDR1 LGHNA, CDR2 YSLEER. Trimming left V 0 bases short and J 2 bases short, with 8 bases between. Ten or more counts support this clonotype. Its antigen remains unidentified. Points from the study as a whole: Luminal-like breast cancer showed significantly higher tumor–nontumor repertoire similarity than basal-like. Tumor TCR diversity was below lymph nodes but above nontumor tissue. Findings are consistent with lymph node origin and intratumoral expansion of most tumor T cells. Tumor T cell lymph node origin was a supported hypothesis, not proven.

The receptor was derived from a female donor with breast cancer. Some clones in this sample may be carry-over from other donors' samples. The sample comprised axillary lymph node tissue. This chain joins TRBV4-3 and TRBJ1-5, with a tentative D call TRBD1 (6 bases). The CDR3 DNA sequence: TGCGCCAGCAGCCAAGAGTACAGGGGCAATCAGCCCCAGCATTTT. Its protein product is CASSQEYRGNQPQHF.